Listed here are 29 T cell receptor beta chains from one sample, sequenced in a study of blood T cell repertoires in COVID-19. Method: immunoSEQ multiplex PCR; TCRdb's copy keeps in-frame clones and lacks some. Of around 440,000 clones in the sample, about 91% are singletons; the top ten hold 10% to 15%. Sequenced: peripheral blood. The receptors were sampled from a woman between 50 and 59 years old with COVID-19, enrolled during active disease.

In the case of this clone: Other DNA sequences in the same sample also yield this CDR3. This chain connects TRBV12-3 or TRBV12-4 to TRBJ1-2, with 8 positions matching TRBD1. The CDR3 has 13 residues. V lost 4 bases, J lost 4 bases, and 2 bases stayed unmatched. CDR3 protein: CASSSQGGYGYTF. CDR3 coding DNA: TGTGCCAGCAGTTCACAGGGGGGCTATGGCTACACCTTC.

This clone was found a few times. The V and J genes are TRBV27 and TRBJ2-7; D may be TRBD1 (6 bases). V lost 6 bases, J lost 3 bases, and 15 bases lay in between. Per germline, CDR1 MNHEY and CDR2 SMNVEV (reference sequence). The CDR3 length is 14 residues. CDR3 loop: CASRPRDTIYEQYF. In nucleotides, the CDR3 is TGTGCCAGCAGACCCCGGGACACCATCTACGAGCAGTACTTC.

This CDR3 reads CASERDSYGYTF. The CDR3 DNA sequence: TGTGCCAGTGAACGGGACTCTTATGGCTACACCTTC. V usage is TRBV19 and J usage is TRBJ1-2; D perhaps matches TRBD1 (5 bases). There are 12 residues in the CDR3. Germline CDR1 is LNHDA and CDR2 is SQIVND (reference sequence). V lost 8 bases, J lost 5 bases, and 12 bases lay in between. The entire variable domain, with the rest obtained from reference TRBV19 and TRBJ1-2, is as follows: DGGITQSPKYLFRKEGQNVTLSCEQNLNHDAMYWYRQDPGQGLRLIYYSQIVNDFQKGDIAEGYSVSREKKESFPLTVTSAQKNPTAFYLCASERDSYGYTFGSGTRLTVV.

The chain carries TRBV6-4 and TRBJ1-6; TRBD1 aligns across 11 bases. The V gene end was trimmed by 5 bases and the J gene end by 8 bases; junction bases not matched to a gene: 8. The CDR3 length is 16 residues. Per the germline V gene, CDR1 is MRHNA and CDR2 is SNTAGT. The CDR3 DNA is TGTGCCAGCAGTAATTCAGGGACAGGGGGTTATTCACCCCTCCACTTT. Protein: CASSNSGTGGYSPLHF.

This rearrangement joins TRBV12-5 to TRBJ1-2; 7 bases match TRBD1. The CDR3 contains 14 residues. V lost 3 bases to trimming and J lost 6 bases; unmatched junction nucleotides: 7. The germline V gene has CDR1 LGHNT and CDR2 FRNRAP. The CDR3 region is CASGFEGAGDGYTF. DNA for the CDR3: TGTGCTAGTGGTTTCGAGGGGGCGGGTGATGGCTACACCTTC.

The chain combines TRBV7-9 with TRBJ2-7; 7 positions match TRBD1. The CDR3 sequence is 15 residues long. In germline, CDR1 is SEHNR, CDR2 FQNEAQ (reference sequence). The V and J ends lost 3 bases and 4 bases, in that order; junction bases with no gene match: 9. The CDR3 reads CASSFPGQRNYEQYF. CDR3 DNA sequence: TGTGCCAGCAGCTTCCCGGGACAGAGAAATTACGAGCAGTACTTC.

With respect to this clone: Other DNA variants within this sample encode the same CDR3. This chain links TRBV3-1 (or the pseudogene TRBV3-2) with TRBJ1-1, with TRBD1 matching 7 bases. There are 14 residues in the CDR3. J lost 4 bases, V lost 3 bases, and 5 bases had no gene match. The germline V gene encodes CDR1 LGHDT and CDR2 YNNKEL (reference sequence). Here the CDR3 DNA reads TGTGCCAGCAGCCATAGACAGGGCAGCACTGAAGCTTTCTTT. It translates to CASSHRQGSTEAFF.

J is TRBJ2-5 and V is TRBV28; 7 bases map to TRBD1. With 5 bases clipped from V and 10 bases from J, the junction kept 13 bases outside the gene matches. The germline CDR1 and CDR2 sequences are MDHEN and SYDVKM. This CDR3 contains 14 residues. The DNA for the CDR3 is TGTGCCAGCAGTCCCCCTGGGACAGTTCTTTTCCAGTACTTC. It is translated as CASSPPGTVLFQYF.

This chain links TRBV7-8 with TRBJ2-3, with 7 bases matching TRBD1. J lost 1 base, V lost 2 bases, and 12 bases had no gene match. From germline, CDR1 is SGHVS and CDR2 FQNEAQ. CDR3 size: 18 residues. The CDR3 DNA sequence: TGTGCCAGCAGCTTAAGACCGCTTGGTGGACAGGGCACAGATACGCAGTATTTT. Its protein is CASSLRPLGGQGTDTQYF.

The chain couples TRBV12-3 or TRBV12-4 to TRBJ1-2; 7 nucleotides align to TRBD1. The V and J ends lost 2 bases and 7 bases, in that order; junction bases with no gene match: 4. This CDR3 is 13 amino acids long. CDR3 DNA: TGTGCCAGCAGTTTAAGGGGGCGTGGTGGCTACACCTTC. It is translated as CASSLRGRGGYTF.

This chain uses TRBV24-1 with TRBJ1-2; D uncertain. V lost 3 bases and J lost 8, with 6 bases in between. Looked up from germline, CDR1 is KGHDR and CDR2 is SFDVKD. The CDR3 length is 11 residues. The CDR3 DNA is TGTGCCACCAGTGATACTAAAGGCTACACCTTC. It codes for CATSDTKGYTF.

V gene TRBV5-4 combines with J gene TRBJ2-1; 7 bases match TRBD2. This CDR3 has 15 amino acids. The V gene end was trimmed by 5 bases and the J gene end by 9 bases; junction bases not matched to a gene: 14. CDR1 is SGHNT, CDR2 YYREEE, per germline (reference sequence). The CDR3 region has the DNA TGTGCCAGCAGTCCCACTTGGGGGGGATATAGTGAGCAGTTCTTC. Its translation is CASSPTWGGYSEQFF.

V and J are TRBV14 and TRBJ2-5, with D maybe TRBD1 (5 bases). The CDR3 totals 16 residues. Looked up from germline, CDR1 is SGHDN and CDR2 is FVKESK. V lost 3 bases, J lost 6 bases, and 20 bases lay in between. The DNA for the CDR3 is TGTGCCAGCAGCCAGGGCTGGGGCGATAGCCCCAAGACCCAGTACTTC. Translated, it gives CASSQGWGDSPKTQYF.

The chain employs TRBV7-2 and TRBJ2-7; maybe TRBD1 (5 bases). Trimming took 6 bases from V and 2 from J, leaving 14 bases between them. This CDR3 is 14 amino acids long. CDR1 SGHTA and CDR2 FQGNSA come from the germline V gene. The CDR3 here is CASRRQLSTYEQYF. The CDR3, as DNA: TGTGCCAGCAGAAGACAGCTCAGTACCTACGAGCAGTACTTC.

The chain joins TRBV5-8 to TRBJ2-3, with D perhaps matching TRBD1 (6 bases). In germline, CDR1 is SGHTS, CDR2 YDEGEE. V lost 4 bases to trimming and J lost 0 bases, with 18 bases between them. The CDR3 loop spans 17 amino acids. DNA of the CDR3: TGTGCCAGCAGCCGACCCACGCAGGGGATAAGCACAGATACGCAGTATTTT. It codes for CASSRPTQGISTDTQYF.

The chain carries TRBV18 and TRBJ2-5; 10 nucleotides agree with TRBD1. The CDR3 is 15 amino acids. The ends lost 7 bases at V and 5 bases at J; junction bases unmatched: 10. CDR1 KGHSH and CDR2 LQKENI come from the germline V gene. This CDR3 is CASLSTGGTWETQYF. The CDR3 nucleotides are TGTGCCAGCTTGTCGACAGGGGGCACGTGGGAGACCCAGTACTTC.

The CDR3: CSVDSLFGQSNTEAFF. CDR3 nucleotide sequence: TGCAGCGTTGACTCCCTTTTCGGACAGAGTAACACTGAAGCTTTCTTT. The V and J genes are TRBV29-1 and TRBJ1-1; D may be TRBD1 (6 bases). V was pared by 3 bases and J by 2 bases, with 19 bases between. Germline CDR1 and CDR2: SQVTM and ANQGSEA. This CDR3 has 16 amino acids.

This chain's CDR3 is CASSQGQGEVTDTQYF. In DNA, the CDR3 is TGTGCCAGCAGCCAGGGACAGGGGGAGGTCACAGATACGCAGTATTTT. The genes are TRBV28 and TRBJ2-3; 11 nucleotides align to TRBD1. CDR3 length: 16 amino acids. Germline-derived CDR1 and CDR2 are MDHEN and SYDVKM. J lost 2 bases, V lost 6 bases, and 7 bases had no gene match.

V usage is TRBV2 and J usage is TRBJ1-2; 9 bases agree with TRBD1. This CDR3 has 15 residues. V lost 5 bases and J lost 2; bases outside the gene matches: 6. Germline V CDR1 and CDR2: SNHLY, FYNNEI. CDR3 residues: CASSIRDRANYGYTF. For the CDR3, the DNA is TGTGCCAGCAGTATCCGGGACAGGGCCAACTATGGCTACACCTTC.

This clone occurred once. The V gene is TRBV6-5, the J gene TRBJ1-1, with D tentatively TRBD1 (5 bases). Germline loops: CDR1 MNHEY, CDR2 SVGAGI. This CDR3 is 14 amino acids long. V was pared by 2 bases and J by 4 bases, with 11 bases between. In DNA, the CDR3 is TGTGCCAGCAGTTACGGCGGGGGGAGCACTGAAGCTTTCTTT. Protein: CASSYGGGSTEAFF.

This clone was picked up one time. The rearrangement joins TRBV12-3 or TRBV12-4 to TRBJ1-2; D is unclear. The CDR3 has 10 residues. V shed 6 bases and J shed 6 bases, with 5 bases lying between them. This CDR3 is CASSLDGYTF. DNA of the CDR3: TGTGCCAGCAGCCTCGATGGCTACACCTTC.

The chain combines TRBV24-1 with TRBJ1-5; 9 bases match TRBD1. V shed 4 bases, J shed 4 bases, and the junction held 10 bases outside the gene matches. This CDR3 comprises 17 residues. The germline gives CDR1 KGHDR, CDR2 SFDVKD. CDR3 sequence reads: CATSDSPGTGRNQPQHF. Here the CDR3 DNA reads TGTGCCACCAGTGACAGTCCCGGGACAGGGAGGAATCAGCCCCAGCATTTT.

The CDR3 DNA follows: TGTGCCAGCAGCCCCCGGGGGGTGGGATCACCCCTCCACTTT. As protein: CASSPRGVGSPLHF. The chain links TRBV28 to TRBJ1-6, with a possible D match to TRBD1 (5 bases). Germline V gene lookup returns CDR1 MDHEN and CDR2 SYDVKM. The V end lost 6 bases, the J end lost 10 bases, and 16 bases lay between the germline ends. The CDR3 contains 14 residues.

This clone has only a few counts. Additional DNA sequences in this sample encode the identical CDR3. CDR3 loop: CASSFRGEQFF. DNA for the CDR3: TGTGCCAGCAGTTTTAGGGGTGAGCAGTTCTTC. The chain recombines TRBV28 with TRBJ2-1; D perhaps matches TRBD1 (5 bases). CDR1 is MDHEN and CDR2 is SYDVKM in the germline V gene. V lost 3 bases and J 9 bases, leaving 6 bases between the germline ends. The CDR3 consists of 11 residues.

The CDR3 region is CASSTFGQGGSPLHF. The DNA of the CDR3 is TGTGCCAGCAGTACCTTCGGACAGGGGGGTTCACCCCTCCACTTT. The gene calls are TRBV27 and TRBJ1-6, with 10 positions matching TRBD1. The CDR3 runs 15 residues. V shed 5 bases and J 9 bases; nucleotides not matched to a gene: 7. CDR1 MNHEY and CDR2 SMNVEV come from the germline V gene (reference sequence).

The chain recombines TRBV6-5 with TRBJ1-2, with D perhaps TRBD1 (5 bases). Trimming cost V 6 bases and J 4 bases, with 9 bases left between them. CDR3 length: 12 residues. CDR1 and CDR2 (germline): MNHEY, SVGAGI. Here the CDR3 reads CASRPGGYGYTF. As DNA, the CDR3 is TGTGCCAGCAGACCCGGGGGCTATGGCTACACCTTC.

The rearrangement joins TRBV5-1 to TRBJ2-6; a possible D gene is TRBD1 (6 bases). Trimming took 7 bases from V and 0 from J, leaving 14 bases between them. Germline CDR1 SGHRS, CDR2 YFSETQ. This CDR3 is built from 16 residues. CDR3 nucleotides: TGCGCCAGCTGGGACACAGGGATCTCTGGGGCCAACGTCCTGACTTTC. This sequence encodes CASWDTGISGANVLTF.

The genes are TRBV10-1 and TRBJ2-3; 8 bases match TRBD2. After removal of 4 bases from V and 4 bases from J, the junction contained 4 bases not matched to a gene. In germline, CDR1 is WNHNN, CDR2 SYGVQD (reference sequence). The CDR3 sequence is 14 residues long. CDR3 sequence (DNA): TGCGCCAGCAGTGGGAGCGGGGGTGCAGATACGCAGTATTTT. It yields the protein CASSGSGGADTQYF.

V usage is TRBV19 and J usage is TRBJ1-6; TRBD1 matches 9 bases. V lost 6 bases and J lost 5; bases outside the gene matches: 5. This CDR3 has 15 amino acids. The germline CDR1 and CDR2 sequences are LNHDA and SQIVND (reference sequence). Here the CDR3 reads CASSPGTGNNSPLHF. The CDR3 region has the DNA TGTGCCAGTAGCCCCGGGACAGGGAATAATTCACCCCTCCACTTT.